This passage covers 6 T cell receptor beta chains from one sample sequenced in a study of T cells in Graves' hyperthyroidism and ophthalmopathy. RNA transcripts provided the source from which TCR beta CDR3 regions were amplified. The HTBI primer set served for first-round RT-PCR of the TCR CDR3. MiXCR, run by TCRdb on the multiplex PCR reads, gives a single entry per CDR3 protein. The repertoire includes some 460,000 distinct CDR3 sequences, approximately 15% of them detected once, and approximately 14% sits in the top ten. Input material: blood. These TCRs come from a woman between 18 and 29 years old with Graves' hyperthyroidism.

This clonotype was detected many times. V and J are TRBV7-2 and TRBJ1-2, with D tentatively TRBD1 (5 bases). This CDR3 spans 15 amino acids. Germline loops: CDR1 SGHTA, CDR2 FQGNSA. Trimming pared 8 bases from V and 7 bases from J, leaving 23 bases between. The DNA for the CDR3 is TGTGCCAGCGTTCGTAGACGGGGCGACCCCAGTGGCTACACCTTC. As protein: CASVRRRGDPSGYTF. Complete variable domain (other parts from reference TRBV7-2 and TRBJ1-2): GAGVSQSPSNKVTEKGKDVELRCDPISGHTALYWYRQSLGQGLEFLIYFQGNSAPDKSGLPSDRFSAERTGGSVSTLTIQRTQQEDSAVYLCASVRRRGDPSGYTFGSGTRLTVV.

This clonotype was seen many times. The CDR3 here is CASSLGLTGPQHF. The CDR3 DNA follows: TGTGCCAGCAGCTTGGGACTAACGGGGCCCCAGCATTTT. The V gene is TRBV5-6, the J gene TRBJ1-5; D gene uncertain. Trimming shortened V by 0 bases and J by 9 bases, and 10 bases separated the two germline ends. Germline lookup yields CDR1 SGHDT and CDR2 YYEEEE. This CDR3 contains 13 residues.

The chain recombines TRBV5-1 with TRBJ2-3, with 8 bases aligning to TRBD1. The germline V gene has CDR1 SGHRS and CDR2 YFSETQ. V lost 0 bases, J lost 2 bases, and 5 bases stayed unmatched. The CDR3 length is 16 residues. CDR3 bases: TGCGCCAGCAGCTTGGCCCCAGGGGGCCCCACAGATACGCAGTATTTT. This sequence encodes CASSLAPGGPTDTQYF. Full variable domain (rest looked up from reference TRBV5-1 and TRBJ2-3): KAGVTQTPRYLIKTRGQQVTLSCSPISGHRSVSWYQQTPGQGLQFLFEYFSETQRNKGNFPGRFSGRQFSNSRSEMNVSTLELGDSALYLCASSLAPGGPTDTQYFGPGTRLTVL.

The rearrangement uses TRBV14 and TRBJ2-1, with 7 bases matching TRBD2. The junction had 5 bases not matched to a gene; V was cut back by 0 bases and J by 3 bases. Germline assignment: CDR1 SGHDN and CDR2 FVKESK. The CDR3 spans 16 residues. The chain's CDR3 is CASSQEELANYNEQFF. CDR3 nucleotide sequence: TGTGCCAGCAGCCAAGAGGAACTAGCGAACTACAATGAGCAGTTCTTC.

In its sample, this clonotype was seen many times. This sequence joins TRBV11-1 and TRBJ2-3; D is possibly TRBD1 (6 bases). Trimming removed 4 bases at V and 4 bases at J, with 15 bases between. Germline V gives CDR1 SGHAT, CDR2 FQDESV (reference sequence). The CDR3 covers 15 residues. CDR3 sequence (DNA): TGTGCCAGCAGCTCAACAGGGCTTGACGCAGATACGCAGTATTTT. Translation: CASSSTGLDADTQYF.

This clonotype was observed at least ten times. The CDR3 region has the DNA TGTGCCAGCAGCTTAGTCGGAATGAACACTGAAGCTTTCTTT. This sequence encodes CASSLVGMNTEAFF. The V gene is TRBV11-2, the J gene TRBJ1-1; D not certain. The ends were cut back, 1 base at V and 0 bases at J, with 6 bases in the middle. From germline, CDR1 is SGHAT and CDR2 FQNNGV. The CDR3 is 14 amino acids.